A selection of T cell receptor beta chains follows, all from one sample in a study of CD8+CD57+ T cells in acquired aplastic anemia. Using its own MiXCR run on the reads, TCRdb lists one record per CDR3 protein. The sample lists under 200,000 distinct CDR3 sequences, roughly half occurring once. The sample was sorted CD4+, CD8+, or CD8+CD57+ T cells (not recorded which) from PBMCs. The receptors were sampled from a human donor with aplastic anemia. CDR3s include the opening cysteine and the closing phenylalanine or tryptophan. Fields, in order: J gene, V gene, clone size, CDR3 protein. Clone size, where shown, is once, few, many, or a class for clones that have expanded.

>TRBJ2-2|TRBV4-2|.
CASSQPTRGEELFF
>TRBJ2-7|TRBV6-4|once
CASSDRPGQTYEQYF
>TRBJ2-7|TRBV5-4|once
CASSSADTTYEQYF
>TRBJ2-1|TRBV11-3|many
CASSRQGRNEQFF
>TRBJ2-1|TRBV6-1|.
CASSRGISGYYNEQFF
>TRBJ1-2|TRBV29-1|many
CSVPRGGYYTF
>TRBJ1-2|TRBV9|.
CASSVLDGQGTGYTF
>TRBJ2-1|TRBV9|.
CASSPQMGGTEQFF
>TRBJ1-2|TRBV29-1|.
CSVEFPSYGYTF
>TRBJ2-7|TRBV7-2|many
CASSLDVSGRYEQYF
>TRBJ2-1|TRBV24-1|many
CATSDFGQGGNNEQFF
>TRBJ1-5|TRBV10-1|.
CARIKGNQPQHF
>TRBJ2-7|TRBV7-9|many
CASASAGLSSYEQYF
>TRBJ2-7|TRBV5-1|.
CASRADVSYEQYF
>TRBJ2-7|TRBV11-1|.
CASSSRTGVTPYEQYF
>TRBJ2-5|TRBV30|few
CAWSLQGSRGETQYF
>TRBJ2-7|TRBV20-1|many
CSAEGRPSYEQYF
>TRBJ2-7|TRBV2|few
CASSVSERQYF
>TRBJ2-3|TRBV6-1|.
CASSSRGSTDTQYF
>TRBJ1-5|TRBV19|.
CASSSTGKFQPQHF
>TRBJ2-7|TRBV30|.
CAWSDRAPHEQYF
>TRBJ2-2|TRBV15|many
CATSRNQGTGELFF
>TRBJ1-6|TRBV6-4|.
CASSERRDNSPLHF
>TRBJ2-5|TRBV6-1|.
CASGSTGTGLTQYF
>TRBJ2-2|TRBV15|.
CATSGRVGVTGELFF
>TRBJ2-3|TRBV2|few
CAKWDRDTDTQYF
>TRBJ2-4|TRBV6-5|many
CASSFAGAAKNIQYF
>TRBJ1-5|TRBV6-1|many
CASRSGTGGDQPQHF
>TRBJ2-4|TRBV24-1|few
CATSDAGSAKNIQYF
>TRBJ1-4|TRBV11-1|.
CASSSPRAGTGYEKLFF
>TRBJ2-5|TRBV7-2|.
CASSLQGTGGETQYF
>TRBJ2-7|TRBV7-2|.
CASSLVGAPSYEQYF
>TRBJ2-5|TRBV7-7|.
CASSFQRGRQETQYF
>TRBJ2-7|TRBV11-3|many
CASSPPSPDYEQYF
>TRBJ2-6|TRBV7-2|many
CASSRSGANVLTF
>TRBJ2-1|TRBV10-3|.
CAISSSYNEQFF
>TRBJ2-5|TRBV2|.
CASSDPLAGLPETQYF
>TRBJ2-7|TRBV19|few
CASSIGYEQYF
>TRBJ1-5|TRBV6-2/TRBV6-3|.
CASTGEVWSSGNQPQHF
>TRBJ1-5|TRBV7-2|.
CASSLASGSQPQHF
>TRBJ1-1|TRBV6-1|many
CASSTDRGKAFF
>TRBJ1-1|TRBV5-1|many
CASSLAGDLNTEAFF
>TRBJ2-3|TRBV10-1|many
CASSPKVERNTQYF
>TRBJ1-2|TRBV19|.
CASNLGQHAYTF
>TRBJ1-1|TRBV4-3|many
CASSQVYSAVGTEAFF
>TRBJ2-5|TRBV30|few
CAWSARGGEETQYF
>TRBJ2-7|TRBV2|.
CASSAQGLYEQYF
>TRBJ1-2|TRBV6-5|many
CASSMDGYYGYTF
>TRBJ1-2|TRBV24-1|.
CATSGRGMDYGYTF
>TRBJ2-3|TRBV29-1|.
CSVEVRVVVSTDTQYF